These 18 T cell receptor beta chains came from one sample sequenced in a study of T cells in localized non-small cell lung cancer. Assay used: immunoSEQ multiplex PCR; TCRdb lists only in-frame clones, some missing. This sample yields around 130,000 clones, of which 80% to 90% are seen a single time; 1.5% to 2% belongs to the top ten. The source was peripheral blood, collected before any cancer treatment. These receptors came from a female donor of 60 years or more with stage I lung adenocarcinoma.

The J gene is TRBJ2-6, the V gene TRBV28; D ambiguous. The CDR3 has 12 amino acids. Germline V gene sequence: CDR1 MDHEN, CDR2 SYDVKM. V lost 8 bases and J 0 bases, leaving 2 bases between the germline ends. This chain's CDR3 is CASFSGANVLTF. The CDR3 DNA sequence: TGTGCCAGCTTCTCTGGGGCCAACGTCCTGACTTTC.

V is TRBV7-9 and J is TRBJ1-5; D not resolved. CDR3 length: 14 amino acids. In germline, CDR1 is SEHNR, CDR2 FQNEAQ (reference sequence). V lost 5 bases and J lost 4, with 12 bases in between. The CDR3, as DNA: TGTGCCAGCAGCCACCCGGGGTCGAATCAGCCCCAGCATTTT. This gives the protein CASSHPGSNQPQHF.

The chain recombines TRBV7-3 with TRBJ2-5; D is perhaps TRBD2 (5 bases). The CDR3 has 13 residues. The germline V and J ends were trimmed by 1 base and 7 bases, with 10 bases remaining between them. Germline CDR1 is SGHTA and CDR2 is FQGTGA. In nucleotides, the CDR3 is TGTGCCAGCAGCTTAATGGTAGCGTCGACCCAGTACTTC. The encoded protein is CASSLMVASTQYF.

This clone appeared once. This CDR3 reads CASSPNLNKRVGSEQFF. CDR3 DNA: TGCGCCAGCAGCCCAAATCTAAACAAGCGGGTGGGGAGTGAGCAGTTCTTC. The J gene is TRBJ2-1, the V gene TRBV5-1, with D possibly TRBD2 on 6 matching bases. Germline CDR1 reads SGHRS; CDR2 reads YFSETQ. The CDR3 is 17 amino acids. Trimming took 4 bases from V and 9 from J, leaving 26 bases between them.

The chain couples TRBV6-5 to TRBJ1-5, with 8 positions matching TRBD1. This CDR3 is built from 15 residues. The V segment lost 6 bases and the J segment 0 bases; nucleotides outside the gene matches: 4. Germline V gene lookup returns CDR1 MNHEY and CDR2 SVGAGI. The CDR3 region has the DNA TGTGCCAGCAGCCCTACAGGGGGTAGCAATCAGCCCCAGCATTTT. Translation: CASSPTGGSNQPQHF.

The rearrangement joins TRBV6-6 to TRBJ1-1; D possibly corresponds to TRBD1 (5 bases). The germline gives CDR1 MNHNY, CDR2 SVGAGI (reference sequence). This CDR3 has 13 amino acids. Trimming stripped 7 bases from V and 2 bases from J, with 11 bases between. CDR3: CASTGVPNTEAFF. The CDR3 DNA is TGTGCCAGCACGGGGGTCCCCAACACTGAAGCTTTCTTT.

The chain carries TRBV5-1 and TRBJ2-1, with a possible D match to TRBD2 (6 bases). Germline lookup yields CDR1 SGHRS and CDR2 YFSETQ. With 4 bases removed from V and 4 bases from J, the gap between germline ends came to 15 bases. The CDR3 is 15 amino acids. The chain's CDR3 is CASSNVAGSYNEQFF. Here the CDR3 DNA reads TGCGCCAGCAGCAATGTGGCGGGGTCTTACAATGAGCAGTTCTTC.

This clone showed up just a few times. This rearrangement joins TRBV10-2 to TRBJ1-5; maybe TRBD1 (5 bases). The CDR3 is 15 amino acids. Germline V gene sequence: CDR1 WSHSY, CDR2 SAAADI. Trimming stripped 10 bases from V and 2 bases from J, with 18 bases between. The CDR3 loop reads CATQGGTLGNQPQHF. CDR3 sequence (DNA): TGCGCCACCCAAGGCGGGACTCTGGGCAATCAGCCCCAGCATTTT.

The chain uses TRBV28 and TRBJ2-7, with D possibly matching TRBD1 (6 bases). The V gene lost 3 bases and the J gene lost 3 bases, with 12 bases spanning the gap. The CDR3 has 14 residues. Per the germline V gene, CDR1 is MDHEN and CDR2 is SYDVKM. CDR3 residues: CASSFGGQNYEQYF. In DNA form, the CDR3 reads TGTGCCAGCAGTTTTGGGGGACAAAACTACGAGCAGTACTTC.

The chain joins TRBV6-1 to TRBJ2-7, with D maybe TRBD1 (7 bases). CDR1 MNHNS and CDR2 SASEGT come from the germline V gene. The V end lost 1 base, the J end lost 9 bases, and 16 bases lay between the germline ends. The CDR3 spans 14 residues. The CDR3 DNA reads TGTGCCAGCAGTGAAGGCGGGACAGATCAACTGCAGTACTTC. This translates into CASSEGGTDQLQYF.

The chain is built from TRBV7-2 and TRBJ1-4; 7 bases agree with TRBD1. Germline values: CDR1 SGHTA, CDR2 FQGNSA. The CDR3 covers 15 residues. J was trimmed by 3 bases and V by 6 bases; bases with no gene match: 7. The CDR3 sequence: CASRTVGTANEKLFF. The CDR3 nucleotides are TGTGCCAGCAGAACCGTGGGGACAGCTAATGAAAAACTGTTTTTT.

A single count supports this clone. The rearrangement joins TRBV19 to TRBJ1-2; D ambiguous. Trimming removed 5 bases at V and 7 bases at J, with 17 bases between. The V gene's germline CDR1 is LNHDA and CDR2 SQIVND (reference sequence). The CDR3 is 14 residues long. The CDR3: CASSVQWTDGGYTF. CDR3 bases: TGTGCCAGTAGTGTACAGTGGACCGACGGTGGCTACACCTTC.

This clone was observed a handful of times. The chain is built from TRBV9 and TRBJ2-3; possibly TRBD1 or TRBD2 for D (6 bases each). Trimming left V 0 bases short and J 2 bases short, with 19 bases between. The CDR3 totals 18 residues. CDR1 and CDR2 (germline): SGDLS, YYNGEE. The CDR3 region is CASSVGGARLTFTDTQYF. CDR3 nucleotides: TGTGCCAGCAGCGTAGGGGGGGCTCGCCTCACATTCACAGATACGCAGTATTTT.

The count of this clone is one. The gene calls are TRBV28 and TRBJ2-1; 7 bases are shared with TRBD2. Germline CDR1 reads MDHEN; CDR2 reads SYDVKM. The CDR3 extends over 15 amino acids. Trimming took 3 bases from V and 5 from J; bases not matched to a gene: 7. The CDR3 protein is CASSFFQGLHNEQFF. The CDR3 DNA sequence: TGTGCCAGCAGTTTTTTTCAGGGACTACACAATGAGCAGTTCTTC.

The chain recombines TRBV27 with TRBJ2-1, with D unclear. The germline CDR1 and CDR2 sequences are MNHEY and SMNVEV (reference sequence). The CDR3 is 15 residues long. The V end was cut by 1 base, the J end by 0 bases, with 7 bases between. This chain's CDR3 is CASSLFASSYNEQFF. CDR3 coding DNA: TGTGCCAGCAGTTTATTCGCGTCCTCCTACAATGAGCAGTTCTTC.

The V call is TRBV5-4, the J call TRBJ2-1; D ambiguous. The germline V gene has CDR1 SGHNT and CDR2 YYREEE (reference sequence). V gave up 1 base and J gave up 4 bases, with 12 bases separating them. This CDR3 region has 15 residues. CDR3 sequence reads: CASSLTINTYNEQFF. CDR3 DNA sequence: TGTGCCAGCAGCTTGACGATTAATACGTACAATGAGCAGTTCTTC.

The chain recombines TRBV28 with TRBJ2-3; 8 nucleotides line up with TRBD2. The V and J ends lost 4 bases and 3 bases, in that order; junction bases with no gene match: 9. This CDR3 comprises 16 residues. Germline V CDR1 and CDR2: MDHEN, SYDVKM. The CDR3 is CASSSDSAGVTDTQYF. The DNA for the CDR3 is TGTGCCAGCAGTTCTGACTCAGCGGGAGTGACAGATACGCAGTATTTT.

The chain couples TRBV2 to TRBJ2-1; D is possibly TRBD2 (5 bases). This CDR3 comprises 15 residues. V gave up 4 bases and J gave up 3 bases, with 13 bases separating them. Germline CDR1 and CDR2: SNHLY and FYNNEI. DNA of the CDR3: TGTGCCAGCAGTGTCGAGGGAAGCGACTACAATGAGCAGTTCTTC. It is translated as CASSVEGSDYNEQFF.